A selection of T cell receptor beta chains follows, all from one sample in a study of neoadjuvant anti-PD-1 for oral cavity cancer. Sequencing used immunoSEQ multiplex PCR; TCRdb keeps in-frame clones, though not all of them. The table has about 7,800 clones, approximately 70% seen once. The sample consisted of PBMCs, taken after nivolumab (anti-PD-1) treatment. The receptors come from a person aged 40 to 85 with oral cavity squamous cell carcinoma. CDR3s include the opening cysteine and the closing phenylalanine or tryptophan. D genes are given only for firm matches. Some rows have no size entry. The others give once, few or many, or a class for an expanded clone.

V gene: TRBV6-5
D gene: -
clone size: -
J gene: TRBJ2-7
CDR3 DNA: TGTGCCAGCAGTTACGACTCCAATGTGGAGCAGTACTTC
CDR3 protein: CASSYDSNVEQYF

V gene: TRBV7-9
D gene: -
clone size: -
J gene: TRBJ1-2
CDR3 DNA: TGTGCCAGCAGCTTTGGAGGGGCCAATGGCTACACCTTC
CDR3 protein: CASSFGGANGYTF

V gene: TRBV4-1
D gene: -
clone size: -
J gene: TRBJ1-2
CDR3 DNA: TGCGCCAGCAGCCAGACCGGGGGTGGTGAATTTAACTATGGCTACACCTTC
CDR3 protein: CASSQTGGGEFNYGYTF

V gene: TRBV7-2
D gene: -
clone size: few
J gene: TRBJ1-5
CDR3 DNA: TGTGCCAGCAGCCCCAACCGTGATTTGGGACGGACTCAGCCCCAGCATTTT
CDR3 protein: CASSPNRDLGRTQPQHF

V gene: TRBV7-9
D gene: TRBD2
clone size: once
J gene: TRBJ2-1
CDR3 DNA: TGTGCCAGCAGTAGACTAGCGGGGTACAATGAGCAGTTCTTC
CDR3 protein: CASSRLAGYNEQFF

V gene: TRBV4-3
D gene: TRBD2
clone size: -
J gene: TRBJ2-1
CDR3 DNA: TGCGCCAGCGGTAAAGCGGGGGGCTTCGCAGATGAGCAGTTCTTC
CDR3 protein: CASGKAGGFADEQFF

V gene: TRBV19
D gene: -
clone size: few
J gene: TRBJ2-7
CDR3 DNA: TGTGCCAGTAGTAATAGGCAGGGTTCCTACGAGCAGTACTTC
CDR3 protein: CASSNRQGSYEQYF

V gene: TRBV10-3
D gene: -
clone size: -
J gene: TRBJ1-1
CDR3 DNA: TGTGCCATCAGTGAAGCTGCTCAAACGAACACTGAAGCTTTCTTT
CDR3 protein: CAISEAAQTNTEAFF

V gene: TRBV9
D gene: TRBD1
clone size: few
J gene: TRBJ1-6
CDR3 DNA: TGTGCCAGCAGCGTAGCGGGACAGGGTGATTCACCCCTCCACTTT
CDR3 protein: CASSVAGQGDSPLHF

V gene: TRBV9
D gene: -
clone size: large
J gene: TRBJ2-1
CDR3 DNA: TGTGCCAGCAGCCAATCTAGCGTTCCCTACAATGAGCAGTTCTTC
CDR3 protein: CASSQSSVPYNEQFF

V gene: TRBV29-1
D gene: -
clone size: -
J gene: TRBJ1-1
CDR3 DNA: TGCAGCGGGGAGGACACTGAAGCTTTCTTT
CDR3 protein: CSGEDTEAFF

V gene: TRBV7-9
D gene: TRBD2
clone size: -
J gene: TRBJ2-5
CDR3 DNA: TGTGCCAGCAGCGATAGGCGGGGGACCCAAGAGACCCAGTACTTC
CDR3 protein: CASSDRRGTQETQYF

V gene: TRBV27
D gene: -
clone size: -
J gene: TRBJ2-7
CDR3 DNA: TGTGCCAGCAGTTTATCGTGGGGGGCCTCTGGGGAGCAGTACTTC
CDR3 protein: CASSLSWGASGEQYF

V gene: TRBV9
D gene: TRBD2
clone size: -
J gene: TRBJ2-7
CDR3 DNA: TGTGCCAGCAGCGTACTAGCGGACTCCTACGAGCAGTACTTC
CDR3 protein: CASSVLADSYEQYF